This T cell receptor beta chain was sequenced for a study of blood T cells in healthy people across ages. This clonotype was observed a single time. CDR1 is SQVTM and CDR2 is ANQGSEA in the germline V gene. This CDR3 is 14 amino acids long. The V end was cut by 7 bases, the J end by 1 base, with 16 bases between. Each donor's blood draw was ten milliliters of peripheral blood. Per sample, a minimum of 7 million PBMCs were isolated. Sample-barcoded 5' priming and a J-beta primer mix drove a second PCR of roughly 6 to 12 cycles. TCRdb recomputed calls from the 5' RACE reads with MiXCR, one row per CDR3 protein. The table has around 780,000 distinct CDR3 sequences, about 61% seen once.

The receptor's source is a man aged 35-49 years in good health. Sequenced material: blood. This rearrangement joins TRBV29-1 to TRBJ1-1; a weak D match, TRBD1 (6 bases). DNA for the CDR3: TGCAGCGCATACGACAGGACGGGGAACACTGAAGCTTTCTTT. Translation: CSAYDRTGNTEAFF.